This is a list of T cell receptor beta chains from one sample in a study of blood T cell repertoires in COVID-19. Libraries were prepared by immunoSEQ multiplex PCR; TCRdb keeps only in-frame clonotypes and omits some of them. The top ten clones hold 4.3% of a sample with approximately 450,000 clones, 80% to 90% of them seen once. Sequencing input: peripheral blood. The receptors come from a woman aged 30 to 39 with acute or convalescent COVID-19. Both conserved end residues are part of each CDR3. A D gene is named only where the DNA matches it firmly. Part of the rows lack a size; the others show once, few, many or a class for expanded clones.

CDR3 protein	CDR3 DNA	V gene	D gene	J gene	clone size
CASSEDGYRDYGYTF	TGTGCCAGCAGTGAAGATGGGTACAGGGACTATGGCTACACCTTC	TRBV6-1	-	TRBJ1-2	-
CASNAGDRRWANEKLFF	TGTGCCAGCAATGCTGGGGACAGGCGGTGGGCTAATGAAAAACTGTTTTTT	TRBV28	TRBD1	TRBJ1-4	-
CASRRQVNTGELFF	TGCGCCAGCAGACGACAGGTTAACACCGGGGAGCTGTTTTTT	TRBV4-1	-	TRBJ2-2	-
CASSKDLAGAYREQFF	TGTGCCAGCAGCAAAGATCTAGCGGGGGCGTACAGGGAGCAGTTCTTC	TRBV21-1	-	TRBJ2-1	-
CASSRTGTGNTIYF	TGTGCCAGCAGCCGGACAGGGACTGGAAACACCATATATTTT	TRBV5-4	TRBD1	TRBJ1-3	-
CATRRDSNYGYTF	TGTGCCACAAGGAGAGACTCCAACTATGGCTACACCTTC	TRBV19	-	TRBJ1-2	-
CASSDRDRGLLETQYF	TGTGCCAGCAGCGACCGGGACAGGGGGTTGTTGGAGACCCAGTACTTC	TRBV27	TRBD1	TRBJ2-5	once
CASSLRGRGQWDTEAFF	TGTGCCAGCAGCCTCCGGGGCAGGGGGCAGTGGGACACTGAAGCTTTCTTT	TRBV14	TRBD1	TRBJ1-1	-
CASGQGSYEQYF	TGTGCCTCTGGACAGGGGTCCTACGAGCAGTACTTC	TRBV30	TRBD1	TRBJ2-7	-
CASSSQGNYGYTF	TGTGCCAGTAGTTCTCAGGGAAACTATGGCTACACCTTC	TRBV19	-	TRBJ1-2	-
CASSSTGLGNSPLHF	TGTGCCAGCAGTTCGACAGGGCTCGGAAATTCACCCCTCCACTTT	TRBV6-5	TRBD1	TRBJ1-6	-
CASSLNQGGLDEQFF	TGTGCCAGCAGCCTCAACCAGGGGGGCCTCGATGAGCAGTTCTTC	TRBV28	-	TRBJ2-1	-
CASSSSGGGQETQYF	TGTGCCAGCAGCAGCAGCGGGGGGGGACAAGAGACCCAGTACTTC	TRBV2	TRBD2	TRBJ2-5	once
CASTTVVGNTEAFF	TGTGCCAGCACCACAGTGGTCGGGAACACTGAAGCTTTCTTT	TRBV3-1/TRBV3-2	-	TRBJ1-1	-
CASSLSGRLQETQYF	TGTGCCAGCAGCTTATCAGGCAGGCTCCAAGAGACCCAGTACTTC	TRBV7-8	-	TRBJ2-5	-
CASSRATGLKEAFF	TGTGCCAGCAGCCGTGCGACAGGTTTAAAGGAAGCTTTCTTT	TRBV28	-	TRBJ1-1	-